The 15 T cell receptor beta chains reported below all come from one sample, sequenced in a study of CD8 T cells in Susac syndrome. RNA totalling about 0.45 to 1 ug underwent reverse transcription with random hexamers. TCRdb recomputed calls from the immunoSEQ multiplex PCR reads with MiXCR, one row per CDR3 protein. The data contain 140,000 or so distinct CDR3 sequences, roughly 95% of them singletons. The specimen was CD4+ T cells from PBMCs. The origin of the receptors is a human donor in good health.

The genes are TRBV2 and TRBJ2-1, with D perhaps TRBD1 (5 bases). Germline V gives CDR1 SNHLY, CDR2 FYNNEI. The V end was cut by 4 bases, the J end by 4 bases, with 8 bases between. The CDR3 runs 13 residues. The CDR3 sequence: CASSARVYNEQFF. DNA of the CDR3: TGTGCCAGCAGTGCCAGGGTGTACAATGAGCAGTTCTTC.

V and J are TRBV6-1 and TRBJ1-5; D not certain. V lost 0 bases to trimming and J lost 6 bases, with 12 bases between them. The CDR3 contains 15 residues. The germline CDR1 and CDR2 sequences are MNHNS and SASEGT. This CDR3 reads CASSEARGFRQPQHF. As DNA, the CDR3 is TGTGCCAGCAGTGAAGCGCGGGGTTTCCGTCAGCCCCAGCATTTT.

The rearrangement uses TRBV27 and TRBJ2-7; D is uncertain. This CDR3 spans 13 amino acids. The V gene lost 2 bases and the J gene lost 2 bases, with 7 bases spanning the gap. Germline CDR1 is MNHEY and CDR2 is SMNVEV (reference sequence). The CDR3 is CASSLNYAYEQYF. The DNA for the CDR3 is TGTGCCAGCAGTTTAAATTATGCCTACGAGCAGTACTTC.

The chain joins TRBV3-1 to TRBJ1-2, with D possibly matching TRBD1 (6 bases). Germline CDR1 reads LGHDT; CDR2 reads YNNKEL (reference sequence). V was clipped by 2 bases and J by 0 bases, with 16 bases between them. CDR3 length: 17 residues. The CDR3 coding sequence is TGTGCCAGCAGCCAACGAGGCCCGACAGGTTCTAACTATGGCTACACCTTC. Amino acid sequence: CASSQRGPTGSNYGYTF.

This chain connects TRBV5-6 to TRBJ2-3; 10 bases match TRBD2. From germline, CDR1 is SGHDT and CDR2 YYEEEE. Trimming removed 3 bases from V and 2 bases from J; junction bases left unmatched: 9. This CDR3 is 17 amino acids long. The DNA of the CDR3 is TGTGCCAGCAGCTCTATATTACTAGCGGGACACACAGATACGCAGTATTTT. Translation: CASSSILLAGHTDTQYF.

This chain uses TRBV4-2 with TRBJ2-1, with TRBD2 matching over 7 bases. After removal of 0 bases from V and 13 bases from J, the junction contained 9 bases not matched to a gene. The CDR3 contains 14 residues. Germline assignment: CDR1 LGHNA and CDR2 YNFKEQ. The CDR3 nucleotides are TGTGCCAGCAGCCAAGATCGGGGGGTGTCCCTCCAGTTCTTC. Translation gives CASSQDRGVSLQFF.

The chain couples TRBV5-4 to TRBJ2-2; D is ambiguous. CDR1 is SGHNT, CDR2 YYREEE, per germline (reference sequence). The V gene lost 0 bases and the J gene lost 1 base, with 13 bases spanning the gap. The CDR3 sequence is 17 residues long. The CDR3 sequence: CASSLGPRLENTGELFF. The CDR3 DNA reads TGTGCCAGCAGCTTGGGGCCGCGGCTTGAGAACACCGGGGAGCTGTTTTTT.

This clonotype was counted a single time. The chain has TRBV28 and TRBJ1-5; D gene ambiguous. V was pared by 8 bases and J by 7 bases, with 15 bases between. The CDR3 extends over 13 amino acids. Germline assignment: CDR1 MDHEN and CDR2 SYDVKM. The CDR3 spells CASVIAHQQPQHF. Here the CDR3 DNA reads TGTGCCAGCGTGATAGCCCATCAGCAGCCCCAGCATTTT.

The chain has TRBV5-4 and TRBJ1-3; D ambiguous. CDR3 length: 15 residues. The germline CDR1 and CDR2 sequences are SGHNT and YYREEE (reference sequence). Trimming removed 0 bases at V and 1 base at J, with 8 bases between. CDR3 in amino acids: CASSLGAGSGNTIYF. The CDR3 region has the DNA TGTGCCAGCAGCTTGGGTGCCGGGTCTGGAAACACCATATATTTT.

This sequence joins TRBV19 and TRBJ2-2; D is undetermined. CDR3 size: 13 residues. CDR1 LNHDA and CDR2 SQIVND come from the germline V gene (reference sequence). Trimming cost V 6 bases and J 4 bases, with 9 bases left between them. In DNA, the CDR3 is TGTGCCAGTAGAGGCGGAGCCACCGGGGAGCTGTTTTTT. Translation: CASRGGATGELFF.

The chain is built from TRBV5-1 and TRBJ1-2; D perhaps matches TRBD1 (5 bases). The germline CDR1 and CDR2 sequences are SGHRS and YFSETQ. The CDR3 consists of 13 residues. V was trimmed by 0 bases and J by 7 bases, leaving 10 bases between them. The CDR3 spells CASSLGQGGGYTF. CDR3 coding DNA: TGCGCCAGCAGCTTGGGGCAGGGCGGTGGCTACACCTTC.

This clonotype was seen once. The chain links TRBV19 to TRBJ2-7; TRBD1 might be the D (5 bases). Trimming took off 1 base at V and 9 bases at J, with 19 bases between the two ends. Germline V gene lookup returns CDR1 LNHDA and CDR2 SQIVND (reference sequence). This CDR3 region has 15 residues. DNA for the CDR3: TGTGCCAGTAGTATAGGCACAGGCTCCTACGTCGTGCAGTACTTC. Amino acid sequence: CASSIGTGSYVVQYF.

This sequence joins TRBV4-1 and TRBJ2-1, with 13 bases matching TRBD2. Germline V gene sequence: CDR1 MGHRA, CDR2 YSYEKL. V lost 4 bases and J lost 2; bases outside the gene matches: 14. The CDR3 runs 20 residues. DNA for the CDR3: TGCGCCAGCAGCCCGAGATGGACTAGCGGGGGAATGCTAACCTACAATGAGCAGTTCTTC. Residues: CASSPRWTSGGMLTYNEQFF.

In its sample, this clonotype was seen once. The chain combines TRBV6-1 with TRBJ2-1; D may be TRBD1 (6 bases). Germline V gives CDR1 MNHNS, CDR2 SASEGT. The CDR3 covers 18 residues. Trimming shortened V by 5 bases and J by 10 bases, and 30 bases separated the two germline ends. CDR3 in amino acids: CASSLTPQGSGWGVEQFF. CDR3 in DNA: TGTGCCAGCAGTCTAACCCCACAGGGATCGGGCTGGGGAGTGGAGCAGTTCTTC.

The chain combines TRBV18 with TRBJ2-2; TRBD2 matches 8 bases. The germline gives CDR1 KGHSH, CDR2 LQKENI. This CDR3 has 17 residues. V shed 4 bases, J shed 1 base, and the junction held 8 bases outside the gene matches. CDR3 nucleotide sequence: TGTGCCAGCTCACGACGGGCCCTAGCGGGGAACACCGGGGAGCTGTTTTTT. This sequence encodes CASSRRALAGNTGELFF.